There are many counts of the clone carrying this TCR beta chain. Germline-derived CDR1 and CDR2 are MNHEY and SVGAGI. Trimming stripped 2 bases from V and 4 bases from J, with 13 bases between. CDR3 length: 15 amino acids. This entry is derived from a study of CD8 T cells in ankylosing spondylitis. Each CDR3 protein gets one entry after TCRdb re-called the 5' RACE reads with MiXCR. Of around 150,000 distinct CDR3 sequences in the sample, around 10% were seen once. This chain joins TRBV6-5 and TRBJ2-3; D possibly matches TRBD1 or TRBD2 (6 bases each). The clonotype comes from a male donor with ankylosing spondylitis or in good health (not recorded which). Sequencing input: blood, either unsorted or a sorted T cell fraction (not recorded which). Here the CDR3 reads CASSYGGRLPDTQYF. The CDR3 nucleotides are TGTGCCAGCAGTTACGGGGGGCGACTTCCAGATACGCAGTATTTT.